This record concerns one TCR beta chain sequence. This sample was taken from a study of response to subunit inactivated influenza vaccine. This CDR3 region has 16 residues. One entry per CDR3 protein results from TCRdb running MiXCR on the RT-PCR reads. Found here are about 170,000 distinct CDR3 sequences, about 12% of them singletons; the top ten hold less than 30%. These records were also assigned to another study, of T cells expressing NK-cell markers. From that report: 5'RACE template switching with UMIs produced the TCR beta cDNA. There were seven HCMV-seropositive donors and one seronegative donor among the eight sequenced. The leading position in the CD3+CD56-NKG2C+ fraction of a few donors also went to these clonotypes. HCMV specificity was not established for the expanded NKG2C+ T cell clones.

This clonotype was sampled from a man aged 45-65 years who received an inactivated influenza vaccine. This material consisted of CD8+ T cells sorted from PBMCs, taken approximately 13 days after vaccination. The rearrangement uses TRBV12-2 and TRBJ2-1. TRBV12-2 is labeled a pseudogene. The CDR3 DNA is TGTGCAAGTCGCTTAGTAGGGTGGCTCCGAAGCAATGAGCAGTTCTTC. It yields the protein CASRLVGWLRSNEQFF.